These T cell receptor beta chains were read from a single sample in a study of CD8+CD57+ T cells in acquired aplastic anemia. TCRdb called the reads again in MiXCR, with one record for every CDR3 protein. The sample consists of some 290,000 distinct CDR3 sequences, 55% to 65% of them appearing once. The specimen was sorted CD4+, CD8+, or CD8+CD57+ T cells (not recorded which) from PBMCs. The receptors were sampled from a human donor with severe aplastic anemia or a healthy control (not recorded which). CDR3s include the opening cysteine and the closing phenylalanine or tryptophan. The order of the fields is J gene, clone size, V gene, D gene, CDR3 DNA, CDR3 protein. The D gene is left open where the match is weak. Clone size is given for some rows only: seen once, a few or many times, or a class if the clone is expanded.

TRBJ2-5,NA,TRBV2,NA,TGTGCCAGCAGTGAAGGGGGGGGGGCAGGAGGGACCCAGTACTTC,CASSEGGGAGGTQYF
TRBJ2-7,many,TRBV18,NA,TGTGCCAGCTCACTAACCAGGACCCGTCAGACCTACGAGCAGTACTTC,CASSLTRTRQTYEQYF
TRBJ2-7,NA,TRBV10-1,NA,TGCGCCAGCAGTGAGTCTGGGGGGGCGGTCTACGAGCAGTACTTC,CASSESGGAVYEQYF
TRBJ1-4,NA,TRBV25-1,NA,TGTGCCAGCAGTGAATTTGGCAGGGAGGTGGATGAAAAACTGTTTTTT,CASSEFGREVDEKLFF
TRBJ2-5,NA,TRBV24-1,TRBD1,TGTGCCACCAGTGAAGGTACGACAGGGGGCGTAGAGACCCAGTACTTC,CATSEGTTGGVETQYF
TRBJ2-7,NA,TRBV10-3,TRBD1,TGTGCCATCAGTGACCCCGGACGGGACAGGCCCTACGAGCAGTACTTC,CAISDPGRDRPYEQYF
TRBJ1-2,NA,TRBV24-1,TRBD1,TGTGCCACCAGTGACCCACGGACAGGACCCTATGGCTACACCTTC,CATSDPRTGPYGYTF
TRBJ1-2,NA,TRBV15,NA,TGTGCCACCAGCAGAGAACGGGGCTATGGCTACACCTTC,CATSRERGYGYTF
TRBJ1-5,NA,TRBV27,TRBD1,TGTGCCATCAGTCCAGGGACAGAGATTTATCAGCCCCAGCATTTT,CAISPGTEIYQPQHF
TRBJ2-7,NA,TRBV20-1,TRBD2,TGCAGTGCTAGGGGGGGGGGATCCCAGGGCGAGCAGTACTTC,CSARGGGSQGEQYF
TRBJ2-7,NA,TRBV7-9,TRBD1,TGTGCCAGCAGTGTCGTCTTCGGGACAGGGGAAGCCTACGAGCAGTACTTC,CASSVVFGTGEAYEQYF
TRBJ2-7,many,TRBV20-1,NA,TGCAGTGCTAGAGATGCGGCAGACTACGAGCAGTACTTC,CSARDAADYEQYF
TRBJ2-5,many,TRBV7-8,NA,TGTGCCAGCAGCATCCGGGAAACACCTCAGGAGACCCAGTACTTC,CASSIRETPQETQYF
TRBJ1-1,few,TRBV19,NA,TGTGCCAGTAGGGGGGCGGGGAGGTGGACTGAAGCTTTCTTT,CASRGAGRWTEAFF
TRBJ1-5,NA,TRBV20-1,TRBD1,TGCAGTGCTAGAGAGGTTAAGGGAGGGGACAGGGGGTTGAACAATCAGCCCCAGCATTTT,CSAREVKGGDRGLNNQPQHF
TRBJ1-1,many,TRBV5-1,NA,TGCGCCAGCAGCTTGGCACAGCTGAACACTGAAGCTTTCTTT,CASSLAQLNTEAFF
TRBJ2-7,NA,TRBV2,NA,TGTGCTAGTGGTTCCCAGGACGAGCAGTACTTC,CASGSQDEQYF
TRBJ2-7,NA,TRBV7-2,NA,TGTGCCAGCAGCTCACCGGGTAGGCGGCAGTACTTC,CASSSPGRRQYF
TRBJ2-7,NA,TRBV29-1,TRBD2,TGCAGCGTAGCTACCCCGGTAGGACTAGCGGGGAACTCCTACGAGCAGTACTTC,CSVATPVGLAGNSYEQYF
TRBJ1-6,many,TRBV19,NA,TGTGCCAGTAGGGACTCCTTGGGGTCACCCCTCCACTTT,CASRDSLGSPLHF
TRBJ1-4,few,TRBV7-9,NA,TGTGCCAGCAGCGCAGCAGGGGAGGAAGAAAAACTGTTTTTT,CASSAAGEEEKLFF
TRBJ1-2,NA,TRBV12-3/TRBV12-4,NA,TGTGCCAGCAGTGCGGACAGCTATGGCTACACCTTC,CASSADSYGYTF
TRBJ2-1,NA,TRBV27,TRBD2,TGTGCCAGCAGTTTATTAGCGGGAGGCCCAGGTGAGCAGTTCTTC,CASSLLAGGPGEQFF
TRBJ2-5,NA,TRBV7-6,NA,TGTGCCAGCAGCCCAGCCGGGATACAAGAGACCCAGTACTTC,CASSPAGIQETQYF
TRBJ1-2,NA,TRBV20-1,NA,TGCAGTGCCGTTAGGTGGCAGGGCTATGGCTACACCTTC,CSAVRWQGYGYTF
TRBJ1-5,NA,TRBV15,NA,TGTGCCACCAGCAGAGATGAAGGTGAAGAGCATTTT,CATSRDEGEEHF
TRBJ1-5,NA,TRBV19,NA,TGTGCCAGTAGTATAGCAGAACATCAGCCCCAGCATTTT,CASSIAEHQPQHF
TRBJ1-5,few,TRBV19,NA,TGTGCCAGTAGTGGGCAGTCTGGCAATCAGCCCCAGCATTTT,CASSGQSGNQPQHF
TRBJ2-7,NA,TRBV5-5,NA,TGCGCCAGCAGCTTGGAGGCAGTTGTGACCTACGAGCAGTACTTC,CASSLEAVVTYEQYF
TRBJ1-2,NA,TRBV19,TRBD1,TGTGCCAGTAGTACCGGGACAGATACCAACTATGGCTACACCTTC,CASSTGTDTNYGYTF
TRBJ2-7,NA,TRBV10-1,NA,TGCGCCAGCAGTGCAAAGGGGCCTAACTACGAGCAGTACTTC,CASSAKGPNYEQYF
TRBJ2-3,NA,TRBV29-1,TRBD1,TGCAGCGTTCGGACCGGGACAGAGTACACAGATACGCAGTATTTT,CSVRTGTEYTDTQYF
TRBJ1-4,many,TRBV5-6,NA,TGTGCCAGCAGCTTGTGGTCAGCTAATGAAAAACTGTTTTTT,CASSLWSANEKLFF
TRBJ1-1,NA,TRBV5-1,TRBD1,TGCGCCAGCAGCAACCCAGGGGGCAACACTGAAGCTTTCTTT,CASSNPGGNTEAFF
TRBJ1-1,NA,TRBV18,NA,TGTGCCAGCTCACCCTACGGGGGTGGTACTGAAGCTTTCTTT,CASSPYGGGTEAFF
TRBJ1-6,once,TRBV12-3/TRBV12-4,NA,TGTGCCAGCAGTTTAGGGGTGGCCTCTAATTCACCCCTCCACTTT,CASSLGVASNSPLHF
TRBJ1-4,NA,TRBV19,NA,TGTGCCAGTAGTATTGGTGGGGGACGTGGAAAACTGTTTTTT,CASSIGGGRGKLFF
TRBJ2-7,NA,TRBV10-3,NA,TGTGCCATCAGTGGGTCAGGCTACGAGCAGTACTTC,CAISGSGYEQYF
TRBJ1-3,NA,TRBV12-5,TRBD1,TGTGCTAGTGGTTTGGCCAGGGGGCTGTCCCGCTCTGGAAACACCATATATTTT,CASGLARGLSRSGNTIYF
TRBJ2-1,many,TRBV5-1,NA,TGCGCCAGCAGCGGGGAGGTGGGCAATGAGCAGTTCTTC,CASSGEVGNEQFF
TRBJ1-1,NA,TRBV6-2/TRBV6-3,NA,TGTGCCAGCAGTTACTCGGATTCGGCACTTGAAGCTTTCTTT,CASSYSDSALEAFF
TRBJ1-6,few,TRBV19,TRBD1,TGTGCCAGTAGTCCCATTACAGGGGGCAATTCACCCCTCCACTTT,CASSPITGGNSPLHF
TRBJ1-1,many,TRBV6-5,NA,TGTGCCATCGGCAGGGGAGAAGCTTTCTTT,CAIGRGEAFF
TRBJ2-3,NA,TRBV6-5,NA,TGTGCCAGCAGTTTGACTCATCAGGGGGAGGGAGATACGCAGTATTTT,CASSLTHQGEGDTQYF
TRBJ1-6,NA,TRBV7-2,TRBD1,TGTGCCAGCAGTGACAGGGTTGACTCACCCCTCCACTTT,CASSDRVDSPLHF
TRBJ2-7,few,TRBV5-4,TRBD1,TGTGCCAGCAGCTTGCCCGGGACAGTTAGCTACGAGCAGTACTTC,CASSLPGTVSYEQYF
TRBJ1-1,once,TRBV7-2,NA,TGTGCCAGCAGCTGGCGGGATTACACTGAAGCTTTCTTT,CASSWRDYTEAFF
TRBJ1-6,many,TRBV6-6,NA,TGTGCCAGCAGAACCAGGGAGAATTCACCCCTCCACTTT,CASRTRENSPLHF
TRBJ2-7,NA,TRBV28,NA,TGTGCCAGCACTACACAGGGACGCACCTACGAGCAGTACTTC,CASTTQGRTYEQYF
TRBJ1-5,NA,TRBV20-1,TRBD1,TGCAGTGCGTCCGGGACAGGGGGCGAAAGTCAGCCCCAGCATTTT,CSASGTGGESQPQHF
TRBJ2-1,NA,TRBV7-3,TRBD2,TGTGCCAGCAGCTTAGTAGCGGGGCACAATGAGCAGTTCTTC,CASSLVAGHNEQFF